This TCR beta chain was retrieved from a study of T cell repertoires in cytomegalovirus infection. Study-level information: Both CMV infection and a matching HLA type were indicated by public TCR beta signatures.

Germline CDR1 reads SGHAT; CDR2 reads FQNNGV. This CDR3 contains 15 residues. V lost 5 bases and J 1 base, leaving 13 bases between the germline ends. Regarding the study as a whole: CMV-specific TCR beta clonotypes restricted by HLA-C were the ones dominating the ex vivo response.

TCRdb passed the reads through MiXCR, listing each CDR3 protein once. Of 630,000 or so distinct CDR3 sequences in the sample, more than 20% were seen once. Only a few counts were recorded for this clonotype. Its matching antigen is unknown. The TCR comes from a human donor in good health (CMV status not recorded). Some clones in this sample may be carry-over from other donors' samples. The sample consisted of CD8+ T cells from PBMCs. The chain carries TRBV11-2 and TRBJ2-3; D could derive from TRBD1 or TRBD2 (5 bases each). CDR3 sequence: CASSTTWDRTDTQYF. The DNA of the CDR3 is TGTGCCAGCAGCACTACTTGGGACCGCACAGATACGCAGTATTTT.